This paragraph covers one TCR beta chain sequence. This clone is a singleton in its sample. Its binding antigen is unknown. Within one base of it there is no much larger clone, and no base qualities were kept. The data were taken from a study of blood T cell repertoires in COVID-19 (dated by TCRdb to the early 2020s). Looking at the study overall: Samples covering the acute and convalescent phases of COVID-19 were provided by collaborators in the United States, Italy and Spain. The prospective study material was composed of cDNA or gDNA derived from T cells, B-cell-depleted T cells, or PBMCs. Deeply sampled blood TCRbeta repertoires from subjects exposed to, actively infected with, or recovered from COVID-19 were included in the dataset. The repertoires were released in a freely available public database meant as a resource for research on the immune response to SARS-CoV-2. The samples were drawn from the first 160 participants of the ongoing ImmuneRACE study and from more than 1,000 subjects provided by 6 global collaborators. The sample metadata nearly always contained a de-identified subject ID, COVID-19 status, age in years and sex. HLA class I and class II types, where available, came from metadata supplied by the sample provider rather than from assay-based typing. The paper as a whole reports these results and caveats: The quantity of clinical and demographic metadata differed by source and by participant and was supplied without curation.

In the germline V gene, CDR1 corresponds to LGHNA and CDR2 to YSLEER. Compared with germline, V lacks 1 base and J lacks 6 bases; bases without a gene match: 2. The CDR3 runs 13 amino acids, cysteine and phenylalanine included. Only CDR3 DNA is held: 39 bases, read in frame from base 1. TCRbeta CDR3 regions were amplified from genomic DNA by means of the immunoSEQ Assay, a bias-controlled multiplex PCR. The published analysis was carried out like this. Nucleated cell counts per sample were estimated from amplification of reference gene primers within the assay. To quantify the absolute abundance of each unique TCRbeta CDR3 rearrangement, sequence reads were collapsed and filtered. Productive Simpson clonality was computed per sample as the square root of Simpson's diversity index over productive rearrangements. Entries here come from immuneACCESS through TCRdb and include only in-frame sequences with V and J called. Some clones fail to appear in such tables; in the studies checked, an unresolved V gene covers under half of the shortfall, and the cause of the remainder is unknown. V, J and clone size reflect that table, while D and trimming were determined from the DNA. The sample profile shows tens of thousands of clones; approximately 88% of them were found once. Less than 7% of the sample belongs to the ten largest clones.

Each collaborating institution followed its own protocols to collect whole blood in K2EDTA tubes. Collaborator samples were shipped for TCRbeta analysis as frozen whole blood, isolated PBMCs, or DNA extracted from either sample type. The chain is encoded by TRBV4-3 joined to TRBJ2-7; 8 of the junction bases match TRBD1. The sample was peripheral blood. The source is a woman aged 50 to 60 with acute or convalescent COVID-19. The CDR3 has the sequence CASSQATGGEQYF. The DNA reads TGCGCCAGCAGCCAAGCCACAGGGGGCGAGCAGTACTTC.